This T cell receptor beta chain was identified during a study of blood T cell repertoires in COVID-19. Study context: Acute and convalescent COVID-19 specimens originated in the United States, Italy and Spain. Sources were T cells, B-cell-depleted T cells, or PBMCs; the material itself was cDNA or gDNA.

This CDR3 has 16 residues. The V and J ends lost 10 bases and 5 bases, in that order; junction bases with no gene match: 14. Germline V gene sequence: CDR1 MNHNY, CDR2 SVGAGI (reference sequence). Original methodology: Amplification with reference gene primers provided the estimates of nucleated cell counts. Libraries were prepared by immunoSEQ multiplex PCR; TCRdb keeps only in-frame clonotypes and omits some of them. V and J calls and clone size come straight from that table; D and trimming were deduced from the DNA. The sample has fewer than 300,000 clones, over 70% seen once. This sequence originates from a woman aged 35 to 49 who had recovered from COVID-19. V is TRBV6-6 and J is TRBJ2-1; 10 nucleotides align to TRBD2. Input material: peripheral blood. The CDR3 nucleotides read TGTGCCATCCTACCCCACCAGCTAGCGGGGGACAATGAGCAGTTCTTC. Residues: CAILPHQLAGDNEQFF.